This T cell receptor (beta chain) came from a study of T cell repertoires in cytomegalovirus infection. The V segment lost 4 bases and the J segment 2 bases; nucleotides outside the gene matches: 9. This CDR3 spans 16 amino acids. The germline gives CDR1 SGHDT, CDR2 YYEEEE. With regard to this clonotype: Its specificity is not known.

In TCRdb, the reads were re-called with MiXCR into one record per CDR3 protein. The sample lists roughly 500,000 distinct CDR3 sequences, around a third occurring once. V usage is TRBV5-6 and J usage is TRBJ2-3; 8 nucleotides match TRBD2. Specimen: cultured PBMCs, collected from culture after CMV antigen stimulation. The TCR sequence derives from a human donor in good health (CMV status not recorded). Some clones in this sample may be carry-over from other donors' samples. CDR3 sequence reads: CASSHSRLALTDTQYF. Here the CDR3 DNA reads TGTGCCAGCAGCCACTCCCGACTAGCGCTCACAGATACGCAGTATTTT.